The T cell receptor beta chain under discussion was sequenced for a study of T-cell reconstitution after alpha-beta-depleted transplantation in children. Germline V gene lookup returns CDR1 DFQATT and CDR2 SNEGSKA (reference sequence). There are 14 residues in the CDR3. V lost 1 base, J lost 3 bases, and 12 bases lay in between. Unique molecular identifiers were incorporated when the TCRbeta library was constructed. TCRdb reanalysed the PCR reads using MiXCR and keeps one entry per CDR3 protein. The sample records around 600,000 distinct CDR3 sequences, roughly 15% being singletons. The sample holds many counts of this clonotype.

Sequencing used PBMCs from the stem cell graft donor, obtained from the stem cell graft. This receptor was taken from a human donor who donated a stem cell graft to a child with acute myeloid leukemia. The chain links TRBV20-1 to TRBJ1-1; TRBD1 is a possible D gene (5 bases). CDR3 nucleotide sequence: TGCAGTGCTAGAGGCAGGGCCCAGGACACTGAAGCTTTCTTT. It specifies CSARGRAQDTEAFF.